The 20 T cell receptor beta chains presented below share a single source sample, sequenced in a study of cytomegalovirus exposure and HLA in healthy donors. Primers for the PCR totalled 60 Vbeta and 13 Jbeta. Sequenced by immunoSEQ multiplex PCR; TCRdb stores in-frame clones only, minus some. Among about 81,000 clones listed, 75% to 85% were seen once. Material: PBMCs. The receptors come from a man in his fifties or sixties in good health and CMV-seropositive.

This chain links TRBV7-2 with TRBJ2-1, with TRBD1 identical over 8 bases. The CDR3 is 17 residues long. With 6 bases clipped from V and 0 bases from J, the junction kept 10 bases outside the gene matches. Germline V lookup: CDR1 SGHTA, CDR2 FQGNSA. The DNA of the CDR3 is TGTGCCAGCAGAGGAGGGACAGGTTGGAACTCCTACAATGAGCAGTTCTTC. This gives the protein CASRGGTGWNSYNEQFF.

The chain recombines TRBV27 with TRBJ2-3, with TRBD2 as a possible D gene (6 bases). The CDR3 is made up of 14 amino acids. Germline CDR1 is MNHEY and CDR2 is SMNVEV (reference sequence). V was trimmed by 2 bases and J by 2 bases, leaving 8 bases between them. The CDR3 region is CASSLAGFTDTQYF. CDR3 bases: TGTGCCAGCAGTTTAGCGGGATTCACAGATACGCAGTATTTT.

This clone was seen only once. V is TRBV7-2 and J is TRBJ2-5; 13 bases match TRBD2. Germline V gene lookup returns CDR1 SGHTA and CDR2 FQGNSA. The J segment lost 2 bases and the V segment lost 2 bases, leaving 2 bases of the junction unmatched. This CDR3 is built from 16 residues. As DNA, the CDR3 is TGTGCCAGCAGCTTACAACTAGCGGGAGGGCAAGAGACCCAGTACTTC. Protein sequence: CASSLQLAGGQETQYF. The full variable domain, with the rest looked up from reference TRBV7-2 and TRBJ2-5, is GAGVSQSPSNKVTEKGKDVELRCDPISGHTALYWYRQSLGQGLEFLIYFQGNSAPDKSGLPSDRFSAERTGGSVSTLTIQRTQQEDSAVYLCASSLQLAGGQETQYFGPGTRLLVL.

In its sample, this clone was seen a few times. This chain links TRBV7-6 with TRBJ1-1; D is possibly TRBD1 (6 bases). The V end was cut by 5 bases, the J end by 2 bases, with 9 bases between. The CDR3 extends over 13 amino acids. Germline CDR1 is SGHVS and CDR2 is FNYEAQ. The CDR3 region has the DNA TGTGCCAGCAGCCAACAGGGAAACACTGAAGCTTTCTTT. Amino acid sequence: CASSQQGNTEAFF.

The chain combines TRBV2 with TRBJ2-2; 14 bases map to TRBD2. CDR1 is SNHLY, CDR2 FYNNEI, per germline. The junction had 4 bases not matched to a gene; V was cut back by 5 bases and J by 5 bases. CDR3 length equals 16 residues. CDR3: CASSSGTSGRTGELFF. CDR3 coding DNA: TGTGCCAGCAGTTCTGGGACTAGCGGGAGAACCGGGGAGCTGTTTTTT.

CDR3 region: CASSPRGGSYGYTF. The DNA for the CDR3 is TGTGCCAGCAGCCCAAGGGGAGGGTCCTATGGCTACACCTTC. This chain joins TRBV5-4 and TRBJ1-2; possibly TRBD1 for D (5 bases). The germline V and J ends were trimmed by 4 bases and 4 bases, with 14 bases remaining between them. Germline loops: CDR1 SGHNT, CDR2 YYREEE (reference sequence). The CDR3 sequence is 14 residues long.

The rearrangement joins TRBV6-1 to TRBJ2-7, with 9 bases identical to TRBD2. V was pared by 3 bases and J by 3 bases, with 6 bases of the junction left unmatched. From germline, CDR1 is MNHNS and CDR2 SASEGT. The CDR3 consists of 15 residues. The CDR3 here is CASSDTLAGGYEQYF. CDR3 nucleotide sequence: TGTGCCAGCAGTGATACACTAGCGGGTGGCTACGAGCAGTACTTC.

The rearrangement joins TRBV30 to TRBJ2-1; TRBD2 matches 7 bases. The J segment lost 6 bases and the V segment lost 2 bases, leaving 7 bases of the junction unmatched. The CDR3 consists of 14 residues. CDR1 and CDR2 from the germline V gene are GTSNPN and SVGIG (reference sequence). The CDR3 nucleotides read TGTGCCTGGAGTTTTTCTAGCGGCTTCAATGAGCAGTTCTTC. Its protein product is CAWSFSSGFNEQFF.

The V call is TRBV7-9, the J call TRBJ1-1; D gene ambiguous. Germline V gene lookup returns CDR1 SEHNR and CDR2 FQNEAQ (reference sequence). Trimming shortened V by 2 bases and J by 3 bases, and 10 bases separated the two germline ends. This CDR3 has 14 amino acids. The CDR3, as DNA: TGTGCCAGCAGCTTAAGTTTCCGGGACACTGAAGCTTTCTTT. This encodes CASSLSFRDTEAFF.

The rearrangement uses TRBV7-2 and TRBJ2-1; TRBD2 might be the D (6 bases). The CDR3 contains 12 residues. V was trimmed by 2 bases and J by 9 bases, leaving 8 bases between them. Germline-derived CDR1 and CDR2 are SGHTA and FQGNSA. CDR3 amino acids: CASSLHGGEQFF. CDR3 sequence (DNA): TGTGCCAGCAGCTTACACGGGGGTGAGCAGTTCTTC. Supplemented by reference TRBV7-2 and TRBJ2-1, the full variable domain reads GAGVSQSPSNKVTEKGKDVELRCDPISGHTALYWYRQSLGQGLEFLIYFQGNSAPDKSGLPSDRFSAERTGGSVSTLTIQRTQQEDSAVYLCASSLHGGEQFFGPGTRLTVL.

The rearrangement joins TRBV18 to TRBJ1-4, with D perhaps TRBD1 (5 bases). V lost 0 bases and J 8 bases, leaving 13 bases between the germline ends. Germline V gives CDR1 KGHSH, CDR2 LQKENI. This CDR3 is 15 amino acids long. The CDR3 nucleotides read TGTGCCAGCTCACCACCGAACAGGCTGGGAGAAAAACTGTTTTTT. Translated, it gives CASSPPNRLGEKLFF.

The J gene is TRBJ2-1, the V gene TRBV6-1, with 8 bases fitting TRBD2. The CDR3 covers 16 residues. V dropped 1 base and J dropped 10; count of bases not matched to a gene: 12. CDR1 is MNHNS, CDR2 SASEGT, per germline. CDR3 coding DNA: TGTGCCAGCAGTGAAGGTACGGGAGGGCCAGTCGGGGAGCAGTTCTTC. This gives the protein CASSEGTGGPVGEQFF.

The gene calls are TRBV19 and TRBJ2-6; D gene ambiguous. Germline V gene lookup returns CDR1 LNHDA and CDR2 SQIVND (reference sequence). This CDR3 is built from 15 residues. Trimming removed 2 bases from V and 2 bases from J, with 7 bases in between. The CDR3 DNA reads TGTGCCAGTAGTATATTTACGGCTGGGGCCAACGTCCTGACTTTC. Protein: CASSIFTAGANVLTF.

The chain links TRBV6-1 to TRBJ2-6; D ambiguous. Trimming left V 10 bases short and J 0 bases short, with 10 bases between. CDR1 and CDR2 from the germline V gene are MNHNS and SASEGT. CDR3 length: 14 amino acids. The CDR3 DNA reads as TGTGCCATCCCCGTCGTCTCTGGGGCCAACGTCCTGACTTTC. Translating it yields CAIPVVSGANVLTF.

This chain joins TRBV7-2 and TRBJ2-1; 11 nucleotides agree with TRBD2. This CDR3 is 14 amino acids long. Germline V gives CDR1 SGHTA, CDR2 FQGNSA. The V gene end was trimmed by 5 bases and the J gene end by 8 bases; junction bases not matched to a gene: 5. The CDR3 DNA sequence: TGTGCCAGCAGCCGGCTAGCGGGAGGCTATGAGCAGTTCTTC. Its translation is CASSRLAGGYEQFF.

The chain recombines TRBV5-6 with TRBJ2-5; TRBD1 might be the D (5 bases). Per the germline V gene, CDR1 is SGHDT and CDR2 is YYEEEE. V lost 4 bases and J 0 bases, leaving 13 bases between the germline ends. The CDR3 is made up of 15 amino acids. CDR3 coding DNA: TGTGCCAGCAGCGGCCAGACAGTGTACCAAGAGACCCAGTACTTC. Amino acids: CASSGQTVYQETQYF.

In this sample, this clone turned up a few times. The chain has TRBV5-6 and TRBJ2-7; D gene unclear. The V and J ends lost 1 base and 3 bases respectively, with 5 bases between them. Germline assignment: CDR1 SGHDT and CDR2 YYEEEE. This CDR3 has 12 residues. CDR3 sequence reads: CASSLLGYEQYF. The CDR3 bases are TGTGCCAGCAGCTTGCTAGGCTACGAGCAGTACTTC.

V and J are TRBV11-2 and TRBJ2-4, with TRBD1 identical over 8 bases. The CDR3 contains 15 residues. The V gene's germline CDR1 is SGHAT and CDR2 FQNNGV. The J segment lost 8 bases and the V segment lost 5 bases, leaving 11 bases of the junction unmatched. DNA of the CDR3: TGTGCCAGCAGCCAAAACCGGGACAGGACGTACATTCAGTACTTC. It specifies CASSQNRDRTYIQYF.

CDR3 DNA sequence: TGTGCCACCAGCCTCGCCAGTGGCATTCAGTACTTC. Translation gives CATSLASGIQYF. J is TRBJ2-4 and V is TRBV15; D gene ambiguous. The germline V gene has CDR1 LNHNV and CDR2 YYDKDF (reference sequence). The CDR3 runs to 12 residues. The V and J ends lost 5 bases and 9 bases respectively, with 11 bases between them. The whole variable domain, filled in from reference TRBV15 and TRBJ2-4, reads DAMVIQNPRYQVTQFGKPVTLSCSQTLNHNVMYWYQQKSSQAPKLLFHYYDKDFNNEADTPDNFQSRRPNTSFCFLDIRSPGLGDTAMYLCATSLASGIQYFGAGTRLSVL.

This rearrangement joins TRBV21-1 to TRBJ2-1; TRBD2 is taken as the D call from the table, unchecked against the DNA. TRBV21-1 is deemed a pseudogene. The CDR3 length is 15 residues. The chain's CDR3 is CASSKGLVGGNEQFF. Written as DNA, the CDR3 is TGTGCCAGCAGCAAAGGACTAGTCGGTGGGAATGAGCAGTTCTTC.